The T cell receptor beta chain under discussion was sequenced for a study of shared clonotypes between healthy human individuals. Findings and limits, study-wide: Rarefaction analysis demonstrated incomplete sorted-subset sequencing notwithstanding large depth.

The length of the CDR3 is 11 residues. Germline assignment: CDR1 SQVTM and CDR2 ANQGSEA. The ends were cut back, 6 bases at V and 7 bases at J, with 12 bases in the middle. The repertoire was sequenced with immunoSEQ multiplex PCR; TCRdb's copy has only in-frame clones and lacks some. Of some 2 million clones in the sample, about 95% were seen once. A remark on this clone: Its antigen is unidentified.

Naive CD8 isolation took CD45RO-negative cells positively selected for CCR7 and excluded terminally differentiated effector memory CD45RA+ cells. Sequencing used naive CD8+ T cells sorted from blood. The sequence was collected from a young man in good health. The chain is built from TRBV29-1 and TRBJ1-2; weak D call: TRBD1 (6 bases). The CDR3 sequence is CSVPRGSGYTF. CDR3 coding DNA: TGCAGCGTGCCCAGGGGATCTGGCTACACCTTC.